These T cell receptor beta chains were read from a single sample in a study of T cell repertoires in cytomegalovirus infection. TCRdb ran MiXCR on the reads and lists one entry per CDR3 protein. This sample yields some 230,000 distinct CDR3 sequences, of which about 20% are seen a single time; around a sixth belongs to the top ten. What was sequenced was CD8+ T cells from PBMCs. The origin of the receptors is a human donor in good health (CMV status not recorded). Some clones in this sample may be carry-over from other donors' samples. CDR3s include the opening cysteine and the closing phenylalanine or tryptophan. The order of the fields is clone size, J gene, D gene, V gene, CDR3 DNA, CDR3 protein. The D gene is left open where the match is weak. Clone size is stated in some rows and not others, as once, few, many or a class when expanded.

>few|TRBJ1-1|TRBD1|TRBV12-3/TRBV12-4
TGTGCCAGCAGTAGCCGGACAGGGGGTAACACTGAAGCTTTCTTT
CASSSRTGGNTEAFF
>.|TRBJ1-5|.|TRBV28
TGTGCCAGCAGTTTGGGGTCTGGCGGCAATCAGCCCCAGCATTTT
CASSLGSGGNQPQHF
>.|TRBJ2-3|.|TRBV20-1
TGCAGTGCTAGGGGCACTGGAGGCTACACAGATACGCAGTATTTT
CSARGTGGYTDTQYF
>few|TRBJ2-5|TRBD2|TRBV20-1
TGCAGTGCTAGAGTTTCCGGGACTAGCGGGAAACAAGAGACCCAGTACTTC
CSARVSGTSGKQETQYF
>.|TRBJ1-2|.|TRBV2
TGTGCCAGCAGTGATTCTATGATTAAGACCGACTATGGCTACACCTTC
CASSDSMIKTDYGYTF
>many|TRBJ2-5|.|TRBV28
TGTGCCAGCAGCTTAGGAGTCCAAGAGACCCAGTACTTC
CASSLGVQETQYF
>.|TRBJ2-1|TRBD1|TRBV4-1
TGCGCCAGCAGCGAACAGGGGGCGAGTTCGGATGAGCAGTTCTTC
CASSEQGASSDEQFF
>.|TRBJ2-5|TRBD1|TRBV28
TGTGCCAGCAGCTACAGGGGGAAAGAGACCCAGTACTTC
CASSYRGKETQYF
>few|TRBJ2-7|.|TRBV15
TGTGCCACCAGCAGAGCGGGGATTGACTACGAGCAGTACTTC
CATSRAGIDYEQYF
>many|TRBJ2-1|.|TRBV20-1
TGCAGTGCTAGAGAGGGGGGATGGTTTGAGCAGTTCTTC
CSAREGGWFEQFF
>few|TRBJ2-5|.|TRBV12-3/TRBV12-4
TGTGCCAGCAGTTTTTGGCGCAGGACGGATTCAGAGACCCAGTACTTC
CASSFWRRTDSETQYF
>.|TRBJ1-2|TRBD1|TRBV19
TGTGCCAGCGGACAGGGTAACAACTATGGCTACACCTTC
CASGQGNNYGYTF
>many|TRBJ2-3|.|TRBV7-6
TGTGCCAGCAGCTTAGGTGTAGGGGGCACAGATACGCAGTATTTT
CASSLGVGGTDTQYF
>.|TRBJ2-5|TRBD1|TRBV5-6
TGTGCCAGCAGCCCGGGACAGGGGACTAACCAAGAGACCCAGTACTTC
CASSPGQGTNQETQYF
>.|TRBJ2-7|.|TRBV7-2
TGTGCCAGCAGCGGCGTGGACGAGCAGTACTTC
CASSGVDEQYF
>many|TRBJ1-2|.|TRBV7-9
TGTGCCAGCAGCTTAGGTGAAGGGCTGAGGAACTATGGCTACACCTTC
CASSLGEGLRNYGYTF
>many|TRBJ2-1|TRBD2|TRBV27
TGTGCCAGCAGTTTATTCGCTAGCGGGACTTATAATGAGCAGTTCTTC
CASSLFASGTYNEQFF
>few|TRBJ1-1|.|TRBV6-5
TGTGCCAGCAGGAGCCGCCTTGGGGGGGAAGCTTTCTTT
CASRSRLGGEAFF
>many|TRBJ1-1|.|TRBV2
TGTGCCAGCAGTGTTAGCCAAGCTTTCTTT
CASSVSQAFF
>.|TRBJ2-1|TRBD2|TRBV7-2
TGTGCCAGCAACCGGGACTACCTTGGGGGTGAGCAGTTCTTC
CASNRDYLGGEQFF
>many|TRBJ2-1|.|TRBV29-1
TGCAGCGTGGCAAAGGATGAGCAGTTCTTC
CSVAKDEQFF
>many|TRBJ2-7|TRBD1|TRBV25-1
TGTGCCAGCAGTGAATATACGGGGACAGGGGGCTTCGACGAGCAGTACTTC
CASSEYTGTGGFDEQYF
>many|TRBJ2-7|TRBD1|TRBV7-2
TGTGCCAGCAGCTTAGTCGCAGGGGGACACGAGCAGTACTTC
CASSLVAGGHEQYF
>few|TRBJ2-7|.|TRBV7-6
TGTGCCAGCAGCTTAACAGTCGGACAGTCCGATCTAGACGGCGAGCAGTACTTC
CASSLTVGQSDLDGEQYF
>.|TRBJ1-1|TRBD1|TRBV19
TGTGCCAGTAGTACAGGGGGCCTAATGAACACTGAAGCTTTCTTT
CASSTGGLMNTEAFF
>.|TRBJ2-3|TRBD2|TRBV19
TGTGCCAGTAGTATGTCGACGGGAGGTACGCAGTATTTT
CASSMSTGGTQYF
>few|TRBJ1-4|.|TRBV7-9
TGTGCCAGCAGCTTAGGGGGGGCGGAAGCAACTAATGAAAAACTGTTTTTT
CASSLGGAEATNEKLFF
>.|TRBJ2-1|.|TRBV12-3/TRBV12-4
TGTACCAGCAGTTTGGGGAGCTCCTACAATGAGCAGTTCTTC
CTSSLGSSYNEQFF
>few|TRBJ2-7|.|TRBV2
TGTGCCAGCAGTGAATGGGGTAGCGGAACCTACGAGCAGTACTTC
CASSEWGSGTYEQYF
>many|TRBJ2-2|.|TRBV7-9
TGTGCCAGCAGCTCCAGCCTTCGGGGCCCAGCCGGGGAGCTGTTTTTT
CASSSSLRGPAGELFF
>.|TRBJ1-1|.|TRBV20-1
TGCAGTGCTAGGGCCGGGGAGAACACTGAAGCTTTCTTT
CSARAGENTEAFF
>.|TRBJ2-1|TRBD1|TRBV20-1
TGCAGTGCTAGAGGGGCGCCGCCAGGGACAGCCCTAAACAATGAGCAGTTCTTC
CSARGAPPGTALNNEQFF
>.|TRBJ1-5|.|TRBV2
TGTGCCAGCAGTGAAGCTCCCTTTCCCCGACAGGATCAAGGGGGCAATCAGCCCCAGCATTTT
CASSEAPFPRQDQGGNQPQHF
>.|TRBJ2-1|TRBD1|TRBV5-6
TGTGCCAGCATCCAAAACAGGGGGCTTTTTAGCGATGAGCAGTTCTTC
CASIQNRGLFSDEQFF
>few|TRBJ1-1|.|TRBV20-1
TGCAGTGCTAGCGCCACAACCCCCATGGAGACTGAAGCTTTCTTT
CSASATTPMETEAFF
>few|TRBJ2-1|TRBD2|TRBV24-1
TGTGCCACCAGTGATTTGCAGGTCTCGACTAGCGGGGGGTCATATGAGCAGTTCTTC
CATSDLQVSTSGGSYEQFF
>many|TRBJ2-7|.|TRBV7-8
TGTGCCAGCAGCTTAGGGCCGGGGACCTCTCTCTACGAGCAGTACTTC
CASSLGPGTSLYEQYF